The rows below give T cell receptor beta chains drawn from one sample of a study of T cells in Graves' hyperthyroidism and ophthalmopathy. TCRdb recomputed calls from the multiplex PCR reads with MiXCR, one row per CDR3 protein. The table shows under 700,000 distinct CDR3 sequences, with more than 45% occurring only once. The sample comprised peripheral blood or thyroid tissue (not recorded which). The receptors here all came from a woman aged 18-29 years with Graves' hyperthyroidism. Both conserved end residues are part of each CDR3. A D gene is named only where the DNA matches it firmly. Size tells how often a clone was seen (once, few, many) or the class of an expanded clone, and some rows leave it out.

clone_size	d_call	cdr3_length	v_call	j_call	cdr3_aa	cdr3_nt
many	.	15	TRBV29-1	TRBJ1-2	CSVDGNPGRNYGYTF	TGCAGCGTTGACGGCAACCCCGGGCGTAACTATGGCTACACCTTC
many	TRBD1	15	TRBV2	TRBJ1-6	CAGRDRALYNSPLHF	TGTGCCGGCCGGGACAGAGCGCTCTATAATTCACCCCTCCACTTT
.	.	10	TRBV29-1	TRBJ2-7	CSLGAGEQYF	TGCAGCTTAGGAGCAGGCGAGCAGTACTTC
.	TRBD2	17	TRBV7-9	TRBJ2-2	CASSSNTLAGEVGELFF	TGTGCCAGCAGCTCCAACACACTAGCGGGAGAGGTCGGGGAGCTGTTTTTT
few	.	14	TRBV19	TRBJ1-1	CASSPQGWNTEAFF	TGTGCCAGTAGCCCCCAGGGTTGGAACACTGAAGCTTTCTTT
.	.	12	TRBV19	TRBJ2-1	CASSQIENEQFF	TGTGCCAGTAGCCAAATAGAAAATGAGCAGTTCTTC
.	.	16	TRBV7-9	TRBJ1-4	CASSLGTGRNTEKLFF	TGTGCCAGCAGCTTGGGCACCGGGAGGAACACTGAAAAACTGTTTTTT
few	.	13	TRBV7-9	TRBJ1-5	CASSQEQRQPQHF	TGTGCCAGCAGCCAAGAACAGCGACAGCCCCAGCATTTT
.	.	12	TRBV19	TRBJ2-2	CASTGVAGELFF	TGTGCCAGTACGGGCGTCGCCGGGGAGCTGTTTTTT
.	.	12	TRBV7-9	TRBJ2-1	CASNPSGNEQFF	TGTGCCAGCAACCCGTCGGGTAATGAGCAGTTCTTC
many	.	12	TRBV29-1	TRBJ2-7	CSVDYGVNEQYF	TGCAGCGTTGACTATGGGGTCAACGAGCAGTACTTC
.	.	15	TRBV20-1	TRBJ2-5	CSARSGGEILETQYF	TGCAGTGCTAGATCGGGCGGGGAGATTTTGGAGACCCAGTACTTC
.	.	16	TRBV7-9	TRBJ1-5	CASSLLHGTTDQPQHF	TGTGCCAGCAGCCTCCTACACGGGACTACCGATCAGCCCCAGCATTTT
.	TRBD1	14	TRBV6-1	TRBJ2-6	CASSRRQGANVLTF	TGTGCCAGCAGCCGAAGACAGGGTGCCAACGTCCTGACTTTC
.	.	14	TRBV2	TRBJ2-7	CASSEAGGNYEQYF	TGTGCCAGCAGTGAAGCGGGAGGTAACTACGAGCAGTACTTC
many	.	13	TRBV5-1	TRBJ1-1	CASSLDPETEAFF	TGCGCCAGCAGCTTAGACCCAGAAACTGAAGCTTTCTTT
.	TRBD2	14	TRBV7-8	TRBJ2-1	CASSRLAGDNEQFF	TGTGCCAGCAGCCGACTAGCGGGAGACAATGAGCAGTTCTTC
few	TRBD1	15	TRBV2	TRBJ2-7	CASSPGTGNLYEQYF	TGTGCCAGCAGTCCCGGGACAGGGAATTTGTACGAGCAGTACTTC
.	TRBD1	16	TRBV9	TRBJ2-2	CASSGRQGVNTGELFF	TGTGCCAGCAGCGGCAGACAGGGGGTAAACACCGGGGAGCTGTTTTTT
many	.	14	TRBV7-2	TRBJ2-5	CASSLDPTRETQYF	TGTGCCAGCAGCTTAGACCCTACCCGGGAGACCCAGTACTTC
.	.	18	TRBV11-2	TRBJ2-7	CASSLQGSGRVLFYEQYF	TGTGCCAGCAGCCTTCAGGGTTCCGGGAGAGTCTTGTTCTACGAGCAGTACTTC
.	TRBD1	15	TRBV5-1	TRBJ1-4	CASSLEGDRIEKLFF	TGCGCCAGCAGCTTAGAAGGGGACAGGATTGAAAAACTGTTTTTT
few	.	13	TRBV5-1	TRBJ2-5	CASSLLTEETQYF	TGTGCCAGCAGCCTCCTGACGGAAGAGACCCAGTACTTC
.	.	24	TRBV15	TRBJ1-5	CATSRGTVSYEQYFGPGGDQPQHF	.
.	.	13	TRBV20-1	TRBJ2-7	CSARDSYQNEQYF	TGCAGTGCTAGAGATTCCTACCAGAACGAGCAGTACTTC
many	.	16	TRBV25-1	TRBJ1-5	CASSEYDGTDNQPQHF	TGTGCCAGCAGTGAATATGACGGGACGGATAATCAGCCCCAGCATTTT
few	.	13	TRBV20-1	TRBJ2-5	CSAYVRGAETQYF	TGCAGTGCCTACGTACGGGGGGCGGAGACCCAGTACTTC
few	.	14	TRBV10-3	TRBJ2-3	CAISERGSTDTQYF	TGTGCCATCAGTGAACGGGGAAGCACAGATACGCAGTATTTT
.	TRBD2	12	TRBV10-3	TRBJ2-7	CAISGRSYEQYF	TGTGCTATTAGCGGGAGGTCCTACGAGCAGTACTTC
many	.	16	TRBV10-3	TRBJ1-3	CAISESIGLGGNTIYF	TGTGCCATCAGTGAGTCGATCGGCCTTGGCGGGAACACCATATATTTT
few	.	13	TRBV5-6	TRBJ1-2	CASSLMAAKGYTF	TGTGCCAGCAGCTTGATGGCAGCGAAGGGCTACACCTTC
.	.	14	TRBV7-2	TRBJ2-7	CASSFVLGGYEQYF	TGTGCCAGCAGCTTTGTGTTAGGGGGGTACGAGCAGTACTTC
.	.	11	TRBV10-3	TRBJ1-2	CAISEMGGYTF	TGTGCCATCAGTGAAATGGGAGGCTACACCTTC
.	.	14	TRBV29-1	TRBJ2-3	CSAHDRRGTDTQYF	TGCAGCGCCCACGACAGGCGGGGGACAGATACGCAGTATTTT
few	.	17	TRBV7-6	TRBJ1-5	CASSFLPSGYFNQPQHF	TGTGCCAGCAGCTTTCTTCCCTCCGGGTATTTCAATCAGCCCCAGCATTTT
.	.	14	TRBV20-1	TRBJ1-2	CSVLTGTVGYGYTF	TGCAGTGTTTTGACCGGGACGGTTGGCTATGGCTACACCTTC
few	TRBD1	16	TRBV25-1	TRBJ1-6	CASSEWYRGYNSPLHF	TGTGCCAGCAGTGAATGGTACAGGGGCTATAATTCACCCCTCCACTTT
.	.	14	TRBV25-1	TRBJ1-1	CASCRQAMNTEAFF	TGTGCCAGCTGCCGACAGGCAATGAACACTGAAGCTTTCTTT
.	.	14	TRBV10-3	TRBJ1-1	CATQDGEMNTEASF	TGTGCCACCCAGGACGGCGAAATGAACACTGAAGCTTCCTTT
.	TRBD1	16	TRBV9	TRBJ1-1	CASSGRQGTVDAEAFF	TGTGCCAGCAGCGGTAGACAGGGAACGGTCGACGCTGAAGCTTTCTTT
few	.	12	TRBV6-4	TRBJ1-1	CASSHPGTEAFF	TGTGCCAGCAGCCACCCGGGTACTGAAGCTTTCTTT
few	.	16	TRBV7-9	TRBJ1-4	CASSPSRGAIGVKLFF	TGTGCCAGCAGCCCCTCCCGGGGGGCAATCGGTGTAAAACTGTTTTTT
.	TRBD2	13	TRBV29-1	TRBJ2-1	CSVVASGTGEQFF	TGCAGCGTTGTGGCTAGCGGGACGGGGGAGCAGTTCTTC
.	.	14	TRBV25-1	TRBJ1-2	CASSRRGVDYGYTF	TGTGCCAGCTCACGTCGTGGGGTAGACTATGGCTACACCTTC
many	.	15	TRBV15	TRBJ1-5	CATSRDGGVDQPQHF	TGTGCCACCAGCAGAGATGGGGGAGTAGATCAGCCCCAGCATTTT
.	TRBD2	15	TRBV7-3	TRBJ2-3	CASSLAGGPTDTQYF	TGTGCCAGCAGTTTAGCGGGAGGGCCAACAGATACGCAGTATTTT
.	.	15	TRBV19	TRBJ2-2	CATHSPPMGTGELFF	TGTGCTACGCACAGCCCCCCTATGGGCACCGGGGAGCTGTTTTTT
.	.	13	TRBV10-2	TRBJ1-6	CASRSRAESPLHF	TGCGCCAGCAGATCAAGAGCCGAGTCACCCCTCCACTTT
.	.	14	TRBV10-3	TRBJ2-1	CAISDWWGYNEQFF	TGTGCCATCAGTGACTGGTGGGGGTACAATGAGCAGTTCTTC
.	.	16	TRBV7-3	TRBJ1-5	CASSRGTQGFNQPQHF	TGTGCCAGCAGCCGGGGGACACAGGGATTCAATCAGCCCCAGCATTTT
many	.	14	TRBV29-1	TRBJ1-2	CSVDSTGHHYGYTF	TGCAGCGTTGATTCCACGGGACACCACTATGGCTACACCTTC
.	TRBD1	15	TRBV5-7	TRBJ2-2	CASSFPDRGTGELFF	TGTGCCAGCAGTTTTCCGGACAGGGGCACCGGGGAGCTGTTTTTT
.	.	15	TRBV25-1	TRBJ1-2	CASGRNSWDAYGYTF	TGTGCTAGTGGTCGAAACTCCTGGGACGCCTATGGCTACACCTTC